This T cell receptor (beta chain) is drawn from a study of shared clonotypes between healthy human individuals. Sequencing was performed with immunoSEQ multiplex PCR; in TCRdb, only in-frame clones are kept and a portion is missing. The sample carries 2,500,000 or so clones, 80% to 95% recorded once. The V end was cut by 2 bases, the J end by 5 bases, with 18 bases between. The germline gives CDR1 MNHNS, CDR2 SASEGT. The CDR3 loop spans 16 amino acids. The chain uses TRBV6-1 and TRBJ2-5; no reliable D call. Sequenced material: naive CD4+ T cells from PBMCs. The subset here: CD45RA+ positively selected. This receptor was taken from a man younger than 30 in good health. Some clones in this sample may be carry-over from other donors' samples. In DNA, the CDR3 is TGTGCCAGCAGTGAACGCCGGTCCATGGGAAAGGAGACCCAGTACTTC. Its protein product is CASSERRSMGKETQYF.